Listed here are 4 T cell receptor beta chains from one sample, sequenced in a study of T cells after yellow fever vaccination. One entry per CDR3 protein results from TCRdb running MiXCR on the 5' RACE reads. In the table there are 400,000 to 450,000 distinct CDR3 sequences, around 20% of which are singletons. The sequencing here drew on PBMCs, taken before the yellow fever booster vaccination. These receptor sequences come from a man younger than 35 who received the YFV17D yellow fever vaccine.

The chain combines TRBV7-2 with TRBJ1-2, with D unclear. Germline V gives CDR1 SGHTA, CDR2 FQGNSA. Trimming left V 5 bases short and J 8 bases short, with 21 bases between. This CDR3 spans 15 amino acids. CDR3 amino acids: CASSKEGKRDRGYTF. The DNA of the CDR3 is TGTGCCAGCAGCAAGGAGGGCAAAAGAGACCGCGGCTACACCTTC.

The V gene is TRBV2, the J gene TRBJ2-5; 10 nucleotides align to TRBD2. V gave up 11 bases and J gave up 7 bases; unmatched junction bases: 4. There are 11 residues in the CDR3. Germline-derived CDR1 and CDR2 are SNHLY and FYNNEI. The CDR3 bases are TGTGCCGGGGGACTAGCGAGGACCCAGTACTTC. Translated, it gives CAGGLARTQYF.

There are a few counts of this clonotype. The CDR3, as DNA: TGCGCCACTTCCCGTGGGGTTCAAGAGACCCAGTACTTC. Translating it yields CATSRGVQETQYF. The chain couples TRBV5-1 to TRBJ2-5; D remains ambiguous. V lost 9 bases and J lost 2, with 14 bases in between. Looked up from germline, CDR1 is SGHRS and CDR2 is YFSETQ. This CDR3 spans 13 amino acids.

This clonotype showed up just a few times. The V gene is TRBV11-2, the J gene TRBJ2-3; D call uncertain. The V and J ends lost 4 bases and 0 bases respectively, with 11 bases between them. The CDR3 has 15 residues. Looked up from germline, CDR1 is SGHAT and CDR2 is FQNNGV. The CDR3 spells CASSSTTDSTDTQYF. DNA of the CDR3: TGTGCCAGCAGCTCTACCACGGACAGCACAGATACGCAGTATTTT. Full variable domain (missing parts from reference TRBV11-2 and TRBJ2-3): EAGVAQSPRYKIIEKRQSVAFWCNPISGHATLYWYQQILGQGPKLLIQFQNNGVVDDSQLPKDRFSAERLKGVDSTLKIQPAKLEDSAVYLCASSSTTDSTDTQYFGPGTRLTVL.